The 5 T cell receptor beta chains below were found in one sample sequenced in a study of blood T cell repertoires in COVID-19. The table came from immunoSEQ multiplex PCR; TCRdb's copy has only in-frame clones and leaves some out. The sample includes 150,000 to 200,000 clones, 80% of them seen just once. The material sequenced was PBMCs or T cells enriched from blood (not recorded which). The receptors stem from a man in his 60s who had been exposed to COVID-19.

This clone was counted a few times. The chain links TRBV6-1 to TRBJ2-7, with TRBD2 as a possible D gene (6 bases). V shed 3 bases and J shed 0 bases, with 12 bases lying between them. Germline CDR1 reads MNHNS; CDR2 reads SASEGT. CDR3 length equals 15 residues. CDR3 sequence: CASSDERASSYEQYF. The CDR3 nucleotides read TGTGCCAGCAGTGACGAGCGGGCCTCCTCCTACGAGCAGTACTTC.

The chain uses TRBV2 and TRBJ2-1, with D possibly matching TRBD1 (6 bases). Germline CDR1 and CDR2: SNHLY and FYNNEI. The CDR3 length is 17 residues. Trimming left V 5 bases short and J 0 bases short, with 17 bases between. The CDR3 spells CASSLLPGHHSYNEQFF. The CDR3 coding sequence is TGTGCCAGCAGTCTTCTTCCGGGACACCACTCCTACAATGAGCAGTTCTTC.

The rearrangement uses TRBV6-6 and TRBJ2-3, with 13 bases lining up with TRBD2. The V segment lost 5 bases and the J segment 6 bases; nucleotides outside the gene matches: 11. CDR1 MNHNY and CDR2 SVGAGI come from the germline V gene (reference sequence). This CDR3 spans 17 amino acids. CDR3 sequence: CASSPRTSGSMTDTQYF. The CDR3 DNA sequence: TGTGCCAGCAGTCCGAGGACTAGCGGGAGTATGACGGATACGCAGTATTTT.

CDR3 in amino acids: CASSSQGASYNEQFF. The DNA for the CDR3 is TGTGCCAGCAGCTCACAGGGGGCTTCCTACAATGAGCAGTTCTTC. The chain recombines TRBV7-2 with TRBJ2-1; 9 nucleotides match TRBD1. This CDR3 spans 15 amino acids. J lost 1 base, V lost 4 bases, and 2 bases had no gene match. Germline CDR1 SGHTA, CDR2 FQGNSA.

The rearrangement joins TRBV7-2 to TRBJ2-1, with TRBD1 matching over 8 bases. This CDR3 has 17 amino acids. Germline V gene data show CDR1 as SGHTA and CDR2 as FQGNSA. After removal of 1 base from V and 7 bases from J, the junction contained 12 bases not matched to a gene. CDR3 in DNA: TGTGCCAGCAGCTTAGGGCGGGCGCCAGGGGGCGCGAATGAGCAGTTCTTC. Amino acid sequence: CASSLGRAPGGANEQFF.